This T cell receptor (beta chain) derives from a study of T cell repertoires in cytomegalovirus infection. On the study more broadly: Indicated by public TCR beta signatures were CMV infection and matching HLA type.

Study-level findings and limits: HLA-C-restricted, CMV-specific TCR beta clonotypes were dominant ex vivo. Carriage of CMV together with the relevant HLA was identifiable through cumulative public TCR beta family frequency.

TCRdb used MiXCR to reprocess the reads, holding one entry per CDR3 protein. The data show approximately 400,000 distinct CDR3 sequences, with roughly 30% seen just once and approximately 15% held by the top ten. Germline trimming cut 4 bases from V and 0 bases from J; bases unmatched to any gene: 8. Germline CDR1 SGHRS, CDR2 YFSETQ. CDR3 length equals 18 residues. Notes on this clonotype: Its specificity is not known.

This receptor was obtained from a human donor in good health (CMV status not recorded). Some clones in this sample may be carry-over from other donors' samples. The V call is TRBV5-1, the J call TRBJ2-6, with 9 bases fitting TRBD1. Sequenced material: PBMCs. The CDR3 nucleotides are TGCGCCAGCAGCCGATCCGGGACAGGGAGCTCTGGGGCCAACGTCCTGACTTTC. Residues: CASSRSGTGSSGANVLTF.